The source of this T cell receptor beta chain is a study of blood T cell repertoires in COVID-19 (dated by TCRdb to the early 2020s). In terms of the full investigation: Samples covering the acute and convalescent phases of COVID-19 were provided by collaborators in the United States, Italy and Spain. Samples were obtained from the ongoing ImmuneRACE study (first 160 participants) and from over a thousand subjects provided by 6 global collaborators. A freely available public database, intended as a resource for researchers studying the immune response to SARS-CoV-2, is where the repertoires were released. Where available, HLA class I and class II types were obtained from metadata supplied by the sample provider rather than from assay-based typing. The dataset comprised deeply sampled blood TCRbeta repertoires from subjects exposed to, actively infected with, or recovered from COVID-19. The material from the prospective study consisted of cDNA or gDNA derived from T cells, B-cell-depleted T cells, or PBMCs. A de-identified subject ID, COVID-19 status, age in years and sex were almost always included in the sample metadata.

About this clone itself: This clone's antigen is unknown. Per-base quality was not reported, and no clone a single base away is much larger than it.

The immunoSEQ Assay, a bias-controlled multiplex PCR, was used to amplify TCRbeta CDR3 regions from genomic DNA. As for the original processing: The number of nucleated cells in each sample was estimated by amplification of reference gene primers within the assay. To quantify the absolute abundance of each unique TCRbeta CDR3 rearrangement, sequence reads were collapsed and filtered. For each sample, productive Simpson clonality was calculated as the square root of Simpson's diversity index over productive rearrangements. Not all clones reach the TCRdb copy of this immuneACCESS table, which keeps in-frame sequences only. Checked studies attribute under half of the gap to unresolved V genes and leave the rest unexplained. The DNA gave D and trimming, while V, J and clone size come from that table. Present in this sample are approximately 240,000 clones, under 95% of which were seen just once. Over 1.5% of the sample is in the top ten clones.

In the prospective study, participants were roughly 18 to 89 years old, resided in approximately 22 geographic areas of the United States, and were enrolled through a virtual design. Cohort assignment in the prospective study relied on participant-reported clinical history from a screening survey and a study questionnaire. For ImmuneRACE Cohort 3, a participant was defined as recovered based on two consecutive negative NP/OP PCR tests, clearance by a healthcare professional, or resolution of symptoms. In the prospective study, mobile phlebotomists collected whole blood, serum and a nasopharyngeal or oropharyngeal swab from each participant. Over a roughly 2-month period, participants in the prospective study had the option of providing additional blood draws and questionnaires. Before DNA extraction, blood samples from the prospective study were shipped at room temperature or frozen. Study-wide findings and limitations: Clinical and demographic metadata were provided uncurated, with the amount varying by source and participant.

V is shortened by 10 bases, J by 8 bases, and the region joining them spans 24 bases. From the cysteine through the phenylalanine, the CDR3 covers 15 amino acids. Of all the DNA, just the CDR3 is kept, 45 bases in frame from base 1. The germline V gene sets CDR1 to MDHEN and CDR2 to SYDVKM. This sequence uses TRBV28 and TRBJ2-1; TRBD1 might be the D gene, on 5 matching bases. Sequences were obtained from PBMCs or T cells enriched from blood (not recorded which). The TCR comes from a woman aged 18-29 years who had recovered from COVID-19. The CDR3 reads CATLSSILQGYEQFF. DNA sequence: TGTGCCACCCTCAGCTCCATTCTCCAGGGATATGAGCAGTTCTTC.